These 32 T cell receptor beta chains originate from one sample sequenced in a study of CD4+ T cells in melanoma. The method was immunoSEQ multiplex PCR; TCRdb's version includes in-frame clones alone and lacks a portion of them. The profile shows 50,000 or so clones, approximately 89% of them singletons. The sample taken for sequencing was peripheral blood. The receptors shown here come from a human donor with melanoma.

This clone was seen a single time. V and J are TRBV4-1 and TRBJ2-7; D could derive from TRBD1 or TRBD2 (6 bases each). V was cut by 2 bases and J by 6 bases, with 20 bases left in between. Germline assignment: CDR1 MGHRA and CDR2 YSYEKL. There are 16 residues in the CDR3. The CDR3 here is CASSQFLGGTLAEQYF. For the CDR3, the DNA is TGCGCCAGCAGCCAATTTTTGGGGGGCACCCTAGCCGAGCAGTACTTC.

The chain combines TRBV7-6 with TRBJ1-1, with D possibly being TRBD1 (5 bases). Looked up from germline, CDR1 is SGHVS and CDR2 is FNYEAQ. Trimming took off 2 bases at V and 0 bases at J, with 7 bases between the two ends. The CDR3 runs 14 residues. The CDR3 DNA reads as TGTGCCAGCAGCTTACAGGGCATGAACACTGAAGCTTTCTTT. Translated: CASSLQGMNTEAFF.

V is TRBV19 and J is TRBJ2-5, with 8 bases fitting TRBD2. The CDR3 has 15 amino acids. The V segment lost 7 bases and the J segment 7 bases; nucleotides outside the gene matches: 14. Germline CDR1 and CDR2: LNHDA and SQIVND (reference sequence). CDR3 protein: CASTDPSGGGRTQYF. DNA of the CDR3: TGTGCCAGTACCGATCCCAGCGGGGGAGGAAGGACCCAGTACTTC. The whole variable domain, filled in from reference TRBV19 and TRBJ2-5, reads DGGITQSPKYLFRKEGQNVTLSCEQNLNHDAMYWYRQDPGQGLRLIYYSQIVNDFQKGDIAEGYSVSREKKESFPLTVTSAQKNPTAFYLCASTDPSGGGRTQYFGPGTRLLVL.

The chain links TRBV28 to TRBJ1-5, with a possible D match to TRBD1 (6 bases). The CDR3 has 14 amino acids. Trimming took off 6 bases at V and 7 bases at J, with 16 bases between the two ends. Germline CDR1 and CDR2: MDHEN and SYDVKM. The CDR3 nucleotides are TGTGCCAGCAGCCGACAGGTTAAAGGACAGCCCCAGCATTTT. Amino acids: CASSRQVKGQPQHF.

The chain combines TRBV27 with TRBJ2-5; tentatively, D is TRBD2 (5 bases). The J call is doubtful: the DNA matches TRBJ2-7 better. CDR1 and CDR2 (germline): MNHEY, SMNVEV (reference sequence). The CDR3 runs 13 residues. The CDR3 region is CASSLRATYEQYF. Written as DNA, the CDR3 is TGTGCCAGCAGTTTGAGGGCAACCTACGAGCAGTACTTC.

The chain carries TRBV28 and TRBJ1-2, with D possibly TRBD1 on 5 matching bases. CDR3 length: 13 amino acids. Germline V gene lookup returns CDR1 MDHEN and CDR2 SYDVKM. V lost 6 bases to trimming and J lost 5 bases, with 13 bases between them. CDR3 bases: TGTGCCAGCAGGAGGGGAGAAGAATATGGCTACACCTTC. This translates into CASRRGEEYGYTF.

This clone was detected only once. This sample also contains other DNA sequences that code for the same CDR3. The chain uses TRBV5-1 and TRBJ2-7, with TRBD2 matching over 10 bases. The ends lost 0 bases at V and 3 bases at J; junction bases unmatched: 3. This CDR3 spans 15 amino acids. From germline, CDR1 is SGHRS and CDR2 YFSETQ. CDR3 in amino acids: CASSLGLAGDYEQYF. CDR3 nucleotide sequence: TGCGCCAGCAGCTTGGGCCTAGCGGGGGACTACGAGCAGTACTTC.

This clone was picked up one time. The CDR3 DNA follows: TGTGCCAGCAGCTATGCTTTCGGCAGTTCCTACGAGCAGTACTTC. Its protein is CASSYAFGSSYEQYF. The genes are TRBV11-1 and TRBJ2-5; no clear D gene. Gene TRBJ2-7 matches the end of the DNA better, so the J call may be wrong. The CDR3 has 15 residues. Germline lookup yields CDR1 SGHAT and CDR2 FQDESV (reference sequence).

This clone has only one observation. The CDR3 DNA reads TGTGCCAGCAGTGGATTAGCGGGGAGCACAGATACGCAGTATTTT. This codes for CASSGLAGSTDTQYF. The chain couples TRBV6-5 to TRBJ2-3; the match to TRBD2 covers 8 bases. Germline values: CDR1 MNHEY, CDR2 SVGAGI. Trimming at V came to 5 bases and at J to 0 bases, leaving 4 bases not matched to a gene. This CDR3 has 15 residues.

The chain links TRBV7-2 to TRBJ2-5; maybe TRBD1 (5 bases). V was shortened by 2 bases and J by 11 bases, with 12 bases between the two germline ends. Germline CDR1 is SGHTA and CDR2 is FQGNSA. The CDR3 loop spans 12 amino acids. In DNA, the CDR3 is TGTGCCAGCAGCTTATTGGGGCATACACAGTACTTC. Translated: CASSLLGHTQYF.

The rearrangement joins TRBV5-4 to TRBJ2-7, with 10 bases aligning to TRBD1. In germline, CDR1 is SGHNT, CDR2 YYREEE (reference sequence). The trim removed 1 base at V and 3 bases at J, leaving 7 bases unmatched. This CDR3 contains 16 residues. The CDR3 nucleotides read TGTGCCAGCAGCTTGCGGTCCGGGACAGGGGTCTACGAGCAGTACTTC. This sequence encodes CASSLRSGTGVYEQYF.

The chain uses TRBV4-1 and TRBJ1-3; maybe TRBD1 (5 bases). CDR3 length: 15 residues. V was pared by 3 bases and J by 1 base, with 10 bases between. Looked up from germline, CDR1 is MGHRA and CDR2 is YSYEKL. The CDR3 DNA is TGCGCCAGCAGCCAGGGGCGAGGATCTGGAAACACCATATATTTT. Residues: CASSQGRGSGNTIYF.

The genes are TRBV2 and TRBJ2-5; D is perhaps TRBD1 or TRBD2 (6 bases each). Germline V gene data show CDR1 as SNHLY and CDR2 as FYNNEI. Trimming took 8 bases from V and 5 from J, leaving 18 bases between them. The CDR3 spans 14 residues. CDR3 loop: CASRASTGRETQYF. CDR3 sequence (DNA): TGTGCCAGCCGGGCTTCAACAGGGAGGGAGACCCAGTACTTC.

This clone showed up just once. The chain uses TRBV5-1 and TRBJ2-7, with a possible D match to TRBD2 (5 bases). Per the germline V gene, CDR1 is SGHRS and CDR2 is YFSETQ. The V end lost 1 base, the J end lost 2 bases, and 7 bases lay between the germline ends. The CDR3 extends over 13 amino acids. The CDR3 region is CASSLRGTYEQYF. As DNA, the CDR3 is TGCGCCAGCAGCTTGCGGGGAACCTACGAGCAGTACTTC.

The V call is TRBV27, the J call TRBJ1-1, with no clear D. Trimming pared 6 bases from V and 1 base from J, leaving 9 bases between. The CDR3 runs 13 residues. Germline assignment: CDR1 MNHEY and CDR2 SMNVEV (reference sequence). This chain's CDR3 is CASSSRENTEAFF. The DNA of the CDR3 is TGTGCCAGCAGCTCGCGAGAGAACACTGAAGCTTTCTTT.

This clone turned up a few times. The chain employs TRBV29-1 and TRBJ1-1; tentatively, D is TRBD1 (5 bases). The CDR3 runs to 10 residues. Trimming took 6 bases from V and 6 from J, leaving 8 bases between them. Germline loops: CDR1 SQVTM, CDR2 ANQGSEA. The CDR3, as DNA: TGCAGCGTACTGACAGCTGAAGCTTTCTTT. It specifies CSVLTAEAFF. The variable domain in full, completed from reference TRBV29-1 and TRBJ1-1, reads SAVISQKPSRDICQRGTSLTIQCQVDSQVTMMFWYRQQPGQSLTLIATANQGSEATYESGFVIDKFPISRPNLTFSTLTVSNMSPEDSSIYLCSVLTAEAFFGQGTRLTVV.

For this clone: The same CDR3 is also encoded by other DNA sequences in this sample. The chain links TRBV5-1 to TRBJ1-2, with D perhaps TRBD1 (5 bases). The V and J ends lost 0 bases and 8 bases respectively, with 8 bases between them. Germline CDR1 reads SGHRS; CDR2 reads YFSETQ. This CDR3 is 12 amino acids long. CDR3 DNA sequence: TGCGCCAGCAGCTTGGGGGGGGTCGGCTACACCTTC. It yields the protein CASSLGGVGYTF.

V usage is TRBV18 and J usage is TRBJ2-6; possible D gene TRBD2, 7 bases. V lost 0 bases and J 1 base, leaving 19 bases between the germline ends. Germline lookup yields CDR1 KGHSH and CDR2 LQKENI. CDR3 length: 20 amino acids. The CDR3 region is CASSPPVTGGSYSGANVLTF. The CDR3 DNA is TGTGCCAGCTCACCACCGGTTACGGGGGGCTCTTATTCTGGGGCCAACGTCCTGACTTTC.

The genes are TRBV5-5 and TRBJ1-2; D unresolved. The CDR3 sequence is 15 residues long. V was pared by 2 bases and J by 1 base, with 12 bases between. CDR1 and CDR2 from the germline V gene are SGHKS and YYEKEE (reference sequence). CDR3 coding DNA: TGTGCCAGCAGCTTATACGTGTCTAGTAACTATGGCTACACCTTC. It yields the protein CASSLYVSSNYGYTF.

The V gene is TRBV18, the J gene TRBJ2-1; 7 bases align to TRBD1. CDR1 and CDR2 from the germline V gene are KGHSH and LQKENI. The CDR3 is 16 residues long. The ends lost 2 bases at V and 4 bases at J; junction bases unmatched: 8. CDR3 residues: CASSPWGQFSYNEQFF. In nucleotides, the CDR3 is TGTGCCAGCTCACCATGGGGACAGTTCTCTTACAATGAGCAGTTCTTC.

DNA of the CDR3: TGTGCCAGCAGCTTCCGAGAGACCCAGTACTTC. Protein product: CASSFRETQYF. This chain joins TRBV5-4 and TRBJ2-5, with unresolved D. The V end lost 2 bases, the J end lost 4 bases, and 3 bases lay between the germline ends. Germline CDR1 SGHNT, CDR2 YYREEE (reference sequence). This CDR3 region has 11 residues.

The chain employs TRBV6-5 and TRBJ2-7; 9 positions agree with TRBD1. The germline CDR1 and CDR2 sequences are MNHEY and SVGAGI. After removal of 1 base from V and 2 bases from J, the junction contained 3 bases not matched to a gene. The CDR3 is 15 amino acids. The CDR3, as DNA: TGTGCCAGCAGTTACTACAGGGGGCCGACCTACGAGCAGTACTTC. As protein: CASSYYRGPTYEQYF.

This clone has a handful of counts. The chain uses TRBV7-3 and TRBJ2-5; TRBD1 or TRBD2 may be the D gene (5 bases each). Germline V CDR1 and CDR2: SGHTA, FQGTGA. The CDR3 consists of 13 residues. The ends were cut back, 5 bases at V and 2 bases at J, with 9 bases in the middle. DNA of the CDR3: TGTGCCAGCAGCATGGGACCTCAAGAGACCCAGTACTTC. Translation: CASSMGPQETQYF.

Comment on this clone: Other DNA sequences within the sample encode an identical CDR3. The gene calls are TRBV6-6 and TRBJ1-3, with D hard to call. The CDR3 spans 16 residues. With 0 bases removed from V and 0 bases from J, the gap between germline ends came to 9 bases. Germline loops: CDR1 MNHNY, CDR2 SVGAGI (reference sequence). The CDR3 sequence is CASSYSAVRSGNTIYF. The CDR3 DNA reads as TGTGCCAGCAGTTACTCGGCCGTCCGCTCTGGAAACACCATATATTTT.

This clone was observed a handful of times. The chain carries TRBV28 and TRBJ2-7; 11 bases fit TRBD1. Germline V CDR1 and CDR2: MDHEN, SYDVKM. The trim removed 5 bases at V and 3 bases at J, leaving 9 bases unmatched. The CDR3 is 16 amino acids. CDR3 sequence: CASSGNRDRGGYEQYF. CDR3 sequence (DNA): TGTGCCAGCAGTGGTAACCGGGACAGGGGGGGCTACGAGCAGTACTTC.

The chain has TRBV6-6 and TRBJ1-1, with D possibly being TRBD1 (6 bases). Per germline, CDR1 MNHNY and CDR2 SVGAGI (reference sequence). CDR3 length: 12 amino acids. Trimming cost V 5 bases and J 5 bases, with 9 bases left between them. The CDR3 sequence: CASSDDRTEAFF. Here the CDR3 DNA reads TGTGCCAGCAGTGACGACAGGACTGAAGCTTTCTTT.

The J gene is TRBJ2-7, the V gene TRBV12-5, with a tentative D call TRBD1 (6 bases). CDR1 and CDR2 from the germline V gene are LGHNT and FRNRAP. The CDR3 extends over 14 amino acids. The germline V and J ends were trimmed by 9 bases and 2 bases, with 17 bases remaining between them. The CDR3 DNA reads TGTGCTAGCCGTCCTGGGGGCACGGCCTACGAGCAGTACTTC. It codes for CASRPGGTAYEQYF.

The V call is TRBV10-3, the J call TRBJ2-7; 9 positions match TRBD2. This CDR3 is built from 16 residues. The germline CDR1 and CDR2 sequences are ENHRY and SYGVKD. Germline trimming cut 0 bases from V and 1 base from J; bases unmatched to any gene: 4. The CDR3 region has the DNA TGTGCCATCAGTGAGTCTGTAGCGGGGGCGTCCTACGAGCAGTACTTC. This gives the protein CAISESVAGASYEQYF.

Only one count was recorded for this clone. CDR3 DNA: TGCGCCAGCAGCCTTATCGACAGGCTGAACACTGAAGCTTTCTTT. It encodes CASSLIDRLNTEAFF. The V call is TRBV5-1, the J call TRBJ1-1; D possibly corresponds to TRBD1 (6 bases). V was shortened by 4 bases and J by 0 bases, with 13 bases between the two germline ends. The germline V gene encodes CDR1 SGHRS and CDR2 YFSETQ. The CDR3 has 15 amino acids.

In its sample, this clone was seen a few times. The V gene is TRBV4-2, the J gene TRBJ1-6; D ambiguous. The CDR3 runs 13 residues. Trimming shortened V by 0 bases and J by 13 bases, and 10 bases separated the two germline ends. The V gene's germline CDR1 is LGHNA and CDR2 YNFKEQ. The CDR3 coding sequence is TGTGCCAGCAGCCAAGAAAGCAGGACTCCCCTCCACTTT. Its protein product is CASSQESRTPLHF.

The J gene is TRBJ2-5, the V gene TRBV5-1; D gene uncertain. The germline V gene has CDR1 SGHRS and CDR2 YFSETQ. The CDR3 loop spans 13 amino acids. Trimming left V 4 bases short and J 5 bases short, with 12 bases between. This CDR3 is CASSPSRSETQYF. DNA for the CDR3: TGCGCCAGCAGCCCGTCCCGCTCCGAGACCCAGTACTTC.

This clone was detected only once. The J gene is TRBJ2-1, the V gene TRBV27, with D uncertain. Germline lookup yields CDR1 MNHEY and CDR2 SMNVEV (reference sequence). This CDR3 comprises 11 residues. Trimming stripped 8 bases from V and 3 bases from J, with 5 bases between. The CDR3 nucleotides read TGTGCCAGCGGCAGCTACAATGAGCAGTTCTTC. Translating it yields CASGSYNEQFF.